This T cell receptor (beta chain) derives from a study of graft-versus-host responses after intestinal transplantation. As regards this clone: Antigen unknown.

The V and J ends lost 2 bases and 5 bases respectively, with 15 bases between them. This CDR3 comprises 15 residues. Germline-derived CDR1 and CDR2 are ENHRY and SYGVKD. Measured with immunoSEQ multiplex PCR; TCRdb has only the in-frame clones, and not every one. The data show approximately 99,000 clones, with roughly 90% seen just once and over 0.055% held by the top ten. This clonotype was sampled from a human donor who was the organ donor for an intestinal transplant. Source: unstimulated CD8+ T cells sorted from spleen or lymph node cells, taken before transplant. The chain uses TRBV10-3 and TRBJ2-5; tentatively, D is TRBD2 (5 bases). The CDR3 DNA reads as TGTGCCATCAGTGAGGAGCGAGAGGGCCGGGAGACCCAGTACTTC. It translates to CAISEEREGRETQYF.